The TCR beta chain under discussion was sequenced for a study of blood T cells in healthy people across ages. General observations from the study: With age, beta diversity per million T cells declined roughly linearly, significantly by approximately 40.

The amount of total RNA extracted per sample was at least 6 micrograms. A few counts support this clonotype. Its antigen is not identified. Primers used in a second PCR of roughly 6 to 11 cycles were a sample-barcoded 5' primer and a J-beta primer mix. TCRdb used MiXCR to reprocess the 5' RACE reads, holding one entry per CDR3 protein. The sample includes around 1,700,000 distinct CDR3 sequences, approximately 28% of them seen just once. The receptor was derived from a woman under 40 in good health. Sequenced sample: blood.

The CDR3 region has the DNA TGCAGCGTCGCGGGGTCAGAGACCCAGTACTTC. Its translation: CSVAGSETQYF. V gene TRBV29-1 combines with J gene TRBJ2-5; a weak D match, TRBD2 (6 bases). The V end lost 6 bases, the J end lost 4 bases, and 9 bases lay between the germline ends. This CDR3 contains 11 residues. Germline assignment: CDR1 SQVTM and CDR2 ANQGSEA.